This TCR beta chain was profiled in a study of blood T cell repertoires in COVID-19. Trimming cost V 5 bases and J 7 bases; bases outside gene matches: 7. This CDR3 has 13 amino acids. Germline V gene data show CDR1 as MDHEN and CDR2 as SYDVKM. The authors' processing: Quantification of nucleated cells was approximated via reference gene primer amplification. The method was immunoSEQ multiplex PCR; TCRdb's version includes in-frame clones alone and lacks a portion of them. D and trimming were read from the DNA, whereas the V and J calls and clone size are those reported in that table. The sample has approximately 53,000 clones; around 86% are singletons.

The clonotype originates from an elderly woman with COVID-19, enrolled during active disease. This rearrangement joins TRBV28 to TRBJ1-1, with TRBD1 matching 7 bases. Sequencing was carried out using peripheral blood. This chain's CDR3 is CASSGGTVGEAFF. In DNA, the CDR3 is TGTGCCAGCAGTGGGGGGACAGTGGGTGAAGCTTTCTTT.